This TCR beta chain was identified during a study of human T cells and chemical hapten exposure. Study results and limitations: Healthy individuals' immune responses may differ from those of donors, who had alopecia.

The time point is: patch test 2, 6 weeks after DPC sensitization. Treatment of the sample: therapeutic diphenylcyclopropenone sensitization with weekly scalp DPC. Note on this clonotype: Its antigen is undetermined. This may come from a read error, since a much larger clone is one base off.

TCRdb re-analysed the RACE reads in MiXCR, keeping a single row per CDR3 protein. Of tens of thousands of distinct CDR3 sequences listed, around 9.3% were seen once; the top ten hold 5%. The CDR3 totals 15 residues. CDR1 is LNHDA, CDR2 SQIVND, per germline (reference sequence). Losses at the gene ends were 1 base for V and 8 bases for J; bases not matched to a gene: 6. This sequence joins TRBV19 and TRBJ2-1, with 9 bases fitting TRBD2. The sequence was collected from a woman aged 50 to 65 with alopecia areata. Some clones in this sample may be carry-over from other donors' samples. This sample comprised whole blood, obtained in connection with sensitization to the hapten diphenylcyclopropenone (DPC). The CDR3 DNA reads TGTGCCAGTAGTATAGCTAGCGGGACTTCAGATGAGCAGTTCTTC. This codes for CASSIASGTSDEQFF. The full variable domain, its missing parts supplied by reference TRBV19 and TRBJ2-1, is DGGITQSPKYLFRKEGQNVTLSCEQNLNHDAMYWYRQDPGQGLRLIYYSQIVNDFQKGDIAEGYSVSREKKESFPLTVTSAQKNPTAFYLCASSIASGTSDEQFFGPGTRLTVL.